This TCR beta chain was profiled in a study of CD8+CD57+ T cells in acquired aplastic anemia. Study overall: Each DNA sample taken from sorted CD4+ and CD8+ cells came to around 3.4 ug on average.

CDR1 and CDR2 (germline): SEHNR, FQNEAQ (reference sequence). This CDR3 contains 11 residues. Trimming took off 8 bases at V and 9 bases at J, with 11 bases between the two ends. TCR beta VDJ and CDR3 profiling used genomic DNA as template. TCRdb independently ran MiXCR on the reads; one entry per CDR3 protein. The sample consists of some 280,000 distinct CDR3 sequences, around 60% of them appearing once. The chain uses TRBV7-9 and TRBJ2-1, with D maybe TRBD2 (6 bases). The sample comprised sorted CD4+, CD8+, or CD8+CD57+ T cells (not recorded which) from PBMCs. This sequence originates from a human donor with severe aplastic anemia or a healthy control (not recorded which). The chain's CDR3 is CASWAGGEQFF. The CDR3 coding sequence is TGTGCCAGCTGGGCCGGGGGTGAGCAGTTCTTC.